What follows are 4 T cell receptor beta chains derived from one specimen sequenced in a study of response to subunit inactivated influenza vaccine. MiXCR, applied by TCRdb to the RT-PCR reads, yields one record per CDR3 protein. Altogether around 300,000 distinct CDR3 sequences are present, about 20% being singletons, with the ten largest covering around 10%. The sample was PBMCs from blood, taken roughly 20 months after vaccination. These receptors were collected from a man aged 50 to 69 who received an inactivated influenza vaccine.

This clonotype was detected many times. This chain connects TRBV6-2 or TRBV6-3 to TRBJ1-2, with 7 nucleotides matching TRBD1. Germline V gene lookup returns CDR1 MNHEY and CDR2 SVGEGT. The J segment lost 0 bases and the V segment lost 4 bases, leaving 2 bases of the junction unmatched. The CDR3 spans 14 residues. The CDR3 DNA reads TGTGCCAGCAGTTGGGGGACAGCTAACTATGGCTACACCTTC. This codes for CASSWGTANYGYTF.

The rearrangement joins TRBV18 to TRBJ2-7, with 11 positions matching TRBD2. Germline assignment: CDR1 KGHSH and CDR2 LQKENI. CDR3 size: 15 residues. The V segment lost 5 bases and the J segment 4 bases; nucleotides outside the gene matches: 7. CDR3 loop: CASSGTSGGGYEQYF. The CDR3 DNA follows: TGTGCCAGCTCAGGGACTAGCGGAGGCGGGTACGAGCAGTACTTC.

With respect to this clonotype: A far larger clone is one base from this, pointing to a likely read error. This sequence joins TRBV5-5 and TRBJ1-1; maybe TRBD1 (6 bases). This CDR3 comprises 13 residues. Germline V gene lookup returns CDR1 SGHKS and CDR2 YYEKEE (reference sequence). V shed 2 bases and J shed 4 bases, with 9 bases lying between them. The CDR3 bases are TGTGCCAGCAGCTTAGGGGGGACCACTGAAGCTTTCTTT. Translation gives CASSLGGTTEAFF.

The chain recombines TRBV6-5 with TRBJ1-6; a weak D match, TRBD1 (5 bases). Germline V CDR1 and CDR2: MNHEY, SVGAGI. The CDR3 extends over 15 amino acids. Trimming cost V 0 bases and J 10 bases, with 13 bases left between them. CDR3 amino acids: CASSYSAGIESPLHF. In nucleotides, the CDR3 is TGTGCCAGCAGTTACTCTGCAGGGATCGAATCACCCCTCCACTTT.